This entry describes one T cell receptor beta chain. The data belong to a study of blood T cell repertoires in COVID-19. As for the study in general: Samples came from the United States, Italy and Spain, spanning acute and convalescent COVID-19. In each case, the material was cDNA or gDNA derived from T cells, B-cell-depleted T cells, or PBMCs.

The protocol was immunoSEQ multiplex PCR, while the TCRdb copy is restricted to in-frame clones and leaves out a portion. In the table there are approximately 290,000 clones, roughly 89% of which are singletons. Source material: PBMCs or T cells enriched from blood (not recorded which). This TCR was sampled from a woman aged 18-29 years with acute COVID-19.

CDR3 region: CASSLAPGGNSPLHF. CDR3 bases: TGTGCCAGTAGTCTGGCACCCGGGGGTAATTCACCCCTCCACTTT. V and J are TRBV19 and TRBJ1-6; TRBD1 might be the D (5 bases). Per the germline V gene, CDR1 is LNHDA and CDR2 is SQIVND (reference sequence). Trimming stripped 5 bases from V and 6 bases from J, with 14 bases between. The CDR3 runs 15 residues.